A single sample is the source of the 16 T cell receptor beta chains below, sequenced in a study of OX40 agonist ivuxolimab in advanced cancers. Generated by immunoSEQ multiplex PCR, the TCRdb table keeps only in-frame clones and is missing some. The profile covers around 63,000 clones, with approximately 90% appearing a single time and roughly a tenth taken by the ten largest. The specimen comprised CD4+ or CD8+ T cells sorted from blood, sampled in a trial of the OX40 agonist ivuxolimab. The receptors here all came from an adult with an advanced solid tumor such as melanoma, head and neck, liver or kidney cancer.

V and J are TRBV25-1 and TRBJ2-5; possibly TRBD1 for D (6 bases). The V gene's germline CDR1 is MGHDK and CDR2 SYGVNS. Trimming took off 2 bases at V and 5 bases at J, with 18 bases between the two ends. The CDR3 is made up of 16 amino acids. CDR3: CASSERRPGARETQYF. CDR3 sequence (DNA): TGTGCCAGCAGTGAACGGAGGCCAGGGGCGAGGGAGACCCAGTACTTC.

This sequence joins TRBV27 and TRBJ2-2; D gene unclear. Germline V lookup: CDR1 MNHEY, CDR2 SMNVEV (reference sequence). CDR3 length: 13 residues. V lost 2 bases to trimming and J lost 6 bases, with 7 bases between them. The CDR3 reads CASSLGRPGELFF. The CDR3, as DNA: TGTGCCAGCAGTTTAGGGCGACCCGGGGAGCTGTTTTTT.

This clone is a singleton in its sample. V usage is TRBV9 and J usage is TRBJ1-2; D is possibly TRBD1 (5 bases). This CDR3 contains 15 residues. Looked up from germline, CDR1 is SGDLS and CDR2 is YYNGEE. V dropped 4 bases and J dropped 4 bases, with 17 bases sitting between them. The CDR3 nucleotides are TGTGCCAGCAGCCCCCAACGACAGATCCTCTATGGCTACACCTTC. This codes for CASSPQRQILYGYTF.

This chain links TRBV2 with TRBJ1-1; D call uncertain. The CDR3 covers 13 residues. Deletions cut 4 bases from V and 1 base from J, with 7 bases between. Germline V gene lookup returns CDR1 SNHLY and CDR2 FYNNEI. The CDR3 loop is CASSVGKNTEAFF. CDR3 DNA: TGTGCCAGCAGTGTGGGCAAGAACACTGAAGCTTTCTTT.

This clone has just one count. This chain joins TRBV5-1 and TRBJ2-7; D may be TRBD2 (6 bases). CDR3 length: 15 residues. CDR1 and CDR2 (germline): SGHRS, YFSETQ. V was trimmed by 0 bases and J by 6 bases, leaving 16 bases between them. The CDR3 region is CASSLGASASVEQYF. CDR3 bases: TGCGCCAGCAGCTTGGGGGCTAGCGCCTCAGTCGAGCAGTACTTC.

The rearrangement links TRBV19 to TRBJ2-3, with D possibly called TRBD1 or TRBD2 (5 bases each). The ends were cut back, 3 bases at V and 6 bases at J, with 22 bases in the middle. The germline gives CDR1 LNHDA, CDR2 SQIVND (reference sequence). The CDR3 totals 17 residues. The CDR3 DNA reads TGTGCCAGTAGTATGGCCAGGGAGTATAGGTCACTTGATACGCAGTATTTT. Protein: CASSMAREYRSLDTQYF.

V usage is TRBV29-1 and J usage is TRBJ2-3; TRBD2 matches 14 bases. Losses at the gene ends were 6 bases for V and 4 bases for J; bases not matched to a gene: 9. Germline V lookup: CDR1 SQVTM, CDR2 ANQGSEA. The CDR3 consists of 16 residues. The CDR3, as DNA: TGCAGCGTCCAGAGGACTAGCGGGGGGAGGGCAGATACGCAGTATTTT. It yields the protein CSVQRTSGGRADTQYF.

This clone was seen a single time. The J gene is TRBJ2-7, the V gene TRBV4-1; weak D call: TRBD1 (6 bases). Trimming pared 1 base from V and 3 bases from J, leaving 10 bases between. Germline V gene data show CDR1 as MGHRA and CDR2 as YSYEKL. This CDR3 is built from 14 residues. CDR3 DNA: TGCGCCAGCAGCCAAGTCACAGGGCACTACGAGCAGTACTTC. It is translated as CASSQVTGHYEQYF.

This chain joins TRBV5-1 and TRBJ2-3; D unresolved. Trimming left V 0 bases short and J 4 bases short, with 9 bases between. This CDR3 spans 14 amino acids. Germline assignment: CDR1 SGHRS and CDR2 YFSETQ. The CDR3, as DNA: TGCGCCAGCAGCTTGGTGGACGCGGCAGATACGCAGTATTTT. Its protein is CASSLVDAADTQYF.

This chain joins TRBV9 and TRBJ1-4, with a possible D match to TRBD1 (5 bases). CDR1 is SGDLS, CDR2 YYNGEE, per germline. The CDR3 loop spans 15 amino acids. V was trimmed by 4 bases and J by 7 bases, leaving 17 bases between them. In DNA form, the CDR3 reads TGTGCCAGCAGCCCCCCCGGGGGGTTAATTGAAAAACTGTTTTTT. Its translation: CASSPPGGLIEKLFF.

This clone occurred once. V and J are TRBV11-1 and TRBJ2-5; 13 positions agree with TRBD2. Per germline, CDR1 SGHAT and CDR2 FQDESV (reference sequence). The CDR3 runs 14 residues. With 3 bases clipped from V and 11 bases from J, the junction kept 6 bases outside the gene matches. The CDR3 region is CASSFTSGGVPQYF. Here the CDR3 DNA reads TGTGCCAGCAGCTTCACTAGCGGGGGGGTTCCGCAGTACTTC. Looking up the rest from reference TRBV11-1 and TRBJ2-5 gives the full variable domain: EAEVAQSPRYKITEKSQAVAFWCDPISGHATLYWYRQILGQGPELLVQFQDESVVDDSQLPKDRFSAERLKGVDSTLKIQPAELGDSAMYLCASSFTSGGVPQYFGPGTRLLVL.

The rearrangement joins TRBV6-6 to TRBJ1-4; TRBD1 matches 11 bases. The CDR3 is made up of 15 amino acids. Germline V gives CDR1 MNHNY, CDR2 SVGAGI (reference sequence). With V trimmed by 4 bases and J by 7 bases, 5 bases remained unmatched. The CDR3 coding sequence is TGTGCCAGCAGTTCCCGGACAGGGGGCTTTGAAAAACTGTTTTTT. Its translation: CASSSRTGGFEKLFF.

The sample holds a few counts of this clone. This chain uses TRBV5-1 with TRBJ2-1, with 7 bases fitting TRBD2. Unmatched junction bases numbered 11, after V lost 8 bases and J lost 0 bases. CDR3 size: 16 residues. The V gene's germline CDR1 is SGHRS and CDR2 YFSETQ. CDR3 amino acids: CARGRVTECSYNEQFF. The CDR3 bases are TGCGCCAGGGGGAGGGTCACCGAATGCTCCTACAATGAGCAGTTCTTC.

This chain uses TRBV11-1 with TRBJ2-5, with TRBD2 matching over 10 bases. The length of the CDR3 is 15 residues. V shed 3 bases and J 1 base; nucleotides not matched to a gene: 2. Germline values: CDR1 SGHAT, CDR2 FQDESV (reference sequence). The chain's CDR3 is CASSFVAGGQETQYF. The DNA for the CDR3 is TGTGCCAGCAGCTTTGTAGCGGGGGGCCAAGAGACCCAGTACTTC.

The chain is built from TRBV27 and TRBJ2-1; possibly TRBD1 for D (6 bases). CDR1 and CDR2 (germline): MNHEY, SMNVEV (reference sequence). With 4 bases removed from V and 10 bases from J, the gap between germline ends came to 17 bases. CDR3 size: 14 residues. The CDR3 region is CASSSSRGSGEQFF. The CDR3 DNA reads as TGTGCCAGCAGTTCTTCCAGGGGTTCGGGCGAGCAGTTCTTC.

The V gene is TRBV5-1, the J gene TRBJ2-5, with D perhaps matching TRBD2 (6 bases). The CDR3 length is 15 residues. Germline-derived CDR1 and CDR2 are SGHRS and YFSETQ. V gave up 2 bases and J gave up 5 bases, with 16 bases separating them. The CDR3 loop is CASSFGGTSQETQYF. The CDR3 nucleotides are TGCGCCAGCAGCTTTGGAGGGACGAGTCAGGAGACCCAGTACTTC.